Following are 13 T cell receptor beta chains from one sample sequenced in a study of tissue T cells after allogeneic stem cell transplantation. The assay was immunoSEQ multiplex PCR, and TCRdb's table has in-frame clones only and misses some. The table includes 48,000 or so clones, roughly 73% detected once. The material sequenced was sorted cells pooled from one or two spleens. The receptors here all came from a pool of C57BL/6 mice in good health.

Comment on this clone: Gene names and germline match the mouse. Sequencing ends 1 residue short of the CDR3 end; the germline J gene provides the rest. The rearrangement links TRBV20 to TRBJ2-2, with TRBD2 matching 7 bases. CDR1 is GFQATS, CDR2 STVNSAI, per germline. With V trimmed by 0 bases and J by 2 bases, 0 bases remained unmatched. CDR3 length: 14 amino acids. The CDR3 spells CGARDWGNTGQLYF. The part of the CDR3 DNA that was read is TGTGGTGCTAGGGACTGGGGGAACACCGGGCAGCTCTAC.

About this clone: Each gene name is a mouse one. The missing CDR3 end, 1 residue past where the read stops, is filled in from the germline J gene. This chain uses TRBV16 with TRBJ2-1; the match to TRBD1 covers 7 bases. The CDR3 runs 13 residues. CDR1 SGHSA and CDR2 FRNQAP come from the germline V gene. V lost 8 bases and J lost 1; bases outside the gene matches: 2. Partial CDR3 DNA: TGTGCAAGCGGGGGACAGAACTATGCTGAGCAGTTC. This gives the protein CASGGQNYAEQF. The entire CDR3 protein is CASGGQNYAEQFF. The whole variable domain, filled in from reference TRBV16 and TRBJ2-1, reads NAGVIQTPRHKVTGKGQEATLWCEPISGHSAVFWYRQTIVQGLEFLTYFRNQAPIDDSGMPKERFSAQMPNQSHSTLKIQSTQPQDSAVYLCASGGQNYAEQFFGPGTRLTVL.

Turning to this clone: Gene labels here are mouse ones. The DNA read from the CDR3 is TGTGCCAGCTCTCCCCGGCCAAGTCAAAACACCTTGTAC. It is translated as CASSPRPSQNTLY. The whole CDR3 reads CASSPRPSQNTLYF. This chain uses TRBV12-1 with TRBJ2-4; D is undetermined. The read ends 1 residue early relative to the CDR3; the germline J gene fills the gap. The CDR3 has 14 residues. CDR1 is SGHSN and CDR2 is HYEKVE in the germline V gene. Trimming pared 2 bases from V and 0 bases from J, leaving 8 bases between.

Comment on this clone: Gene names are the mouse ones. The sequenced CDR3 bases are TGTGCCAGCTCTTCAGGGAACCAAGACACCCAGTAC. This encodes CASSSGNQDTQY. The CDR3 in full is CASSSGNQDTQYF. This sequence joins TRBV12-2 and TRBJ2-5; possibly TRBD1 for D (5 bases). Sequencing ends 1 residue short of the CDR3 end; the germline J gene provides the rest. V was shortened by 3 bases and J by 0 bases, with 6 bases between the two germline ends. Germline lookup yields CDR1 SGHLS and CDR2 HYDKME. The CDR3 is 13 amino acids.

A word on this clone: Germline and genes: mouse. The sequence runs out 1 residue before the end of the CDR3; the remainder is reconstructed from the germline J gene. V and J are TRBV5 and TRBJ2-4; D is possibly TRBD1 or TRBD2 (5 bases each). Per the germline V gene, CDR1 is LGHNA and CDR2 is YNLKQL (reference sequence). The germline V and J ends were trimmed by 4 bases and 0 bases, with 8 bases remaining between them. The CDR3 extends over 14 amino acids. CDR3 DNA, as far as it was read: TGTGCCAGCAGCCCCGGGGGTAGTCAAAACACCTTGTAC. As protein: CASSPGGSQNTLY. The CDR3 in its entirety is CASSPGGSQNTLYF.

As concerns this clone: Mouse gene names apply. With the read ending 1 residue before the CDR3 end, the germline J gene is used to fill in that end. The rearrangement joins TRBV20 to TRBJ2-7, with D possibly TRBD1 on 6 matching bases. Germline CDR1 reads GFQATS; CDR2 reads STVNSAI. Trimming cost V 1 base and J 4 bases, with 8 bases left between them. CDR3 size: 12 residues. The CDR3 DNA, read in part, is TGTGGTGCTAGGGCGGACAGATATGAACAGTAC. Its translation: CGARADRYEQY. The full CDR3 protein is CGARADRYEQYF.

Notes on this clone: Mouse germline and gene names are used. The read is 1 residue too short to cover the CDR3 end, so that end is filled in from the germline J gene. This chain uses TRBV15 with TRBJ1-2, with D perhaps TRBD1 (6 bases). The V end was cut by 2 bases, the J end by 3 bases, with 10 bases between. Per germline, CDR1 SGHND and CDR2 FRSKSL. This CDR3 has 14 amino acids. The CDR3 reads CASSLQGGDSDYTF. The CDR3 bases that were read are TGTGCCAGCAGTTTACAAGGGGGGGACTCCGACTACACC.

As for this clone: All gene names here are mouse names. The sequenced fragment ends 1 residue before the CDR3 boundary, so the rest is inferred from the germline J gene. The chain links TRBV16 to TRBJ2-4; 10 bases map to TRBD1. With V trimmed by 5 bases and J by 8 bases, 10 bases remained unmatched. This CDR3 has 15 residues. Looked up from germline, CDR1 is SGHSA and CDR2 is FRNQAP. CDR3 loop: CASSTRQGARPTLYF. The sequenced CDR3 bases are TGTGCAAGCAGCACTCGACAGGGGGCGCGGCCCACCTTGTAC.

Details on this clone: Mouse germline and gene names are used. With the read ending 1 residue before the CDR3 end, the germline J gene is used to fill in that end. The chain has TRBV5 and TRBJ2-5, with TRBD2 identical over 8 bases. CDR3 size: 14 residues. In germline, CDR1 is LGHNA, CDR2 YNLKQL (reference sequence). V shed 4 bases and J 7 bases; nucleotides not matched to a gene: 7. The CDR3 DNA, read in part, is TGTGCCAGCAGCCCCCACTGGGGGACGAACACCCAGTAC. This translates into CASSPHWGTNTQY. The CDR3 reads in full as CASSPHWGTNTQYF.

This clone is a singleton in its sample. Here the gene names and germline are mouse. The read ends 1 residue before the CDR3 terminus; that terminus is restored from the germline J gene. The genes are TRBV12-1 and TRBJ2-5; 7 nucleotides match TRBD2. CDR3 size: 15 residues. Germline assignment: CDR1 SGHSN and CDR2 HYEKVE. The V gene end was trimmed by 4 bases and the J gene end by 0 bases; junction bases not matched to a gene: 6. CDR3 loop: CASSPDWVNQDTQYF. Partial CDR3 DNA: TGTGCCAGCTCCCCCGACTGGGTTAACCAAGACACCCAGTAC.

As regards this clone: Gene names and germline match the mouse. The sequenced fragment ends 1 residue before the CDR3 boundary, so the rest is inferred from the germline J gene. This sequence joins TRBV13-1 and TRBJ1-2, with D perhaps matching TRBD1 (6 bases). Trimming cost V 3 bases and J 0 bases, with 12 bases left between them. Germline CDR1 and CDR2: NSHNY and SYGAGN. The CDR3 spans 15 residues. Incomplete CDR3 DNA: TGTGCCAGCAGTGCGGGGGGGGCTTCAAACTCCGACTACACC. Its translation: CASSAGGASNSDYT. Given in full, the CDR3 is CASSAGGASNSDYTF.

Points on this clone: Mouse names are used for the genes. Coverage ceases 1 residue before the CDR3 finishes, and the germline J gene fills in the end. The chain is built from TRBV13-2 and TRBJ2-2, with TRBD1 identical over 7 bases. The CDR3 length is 13 residues. Germline CDR1 reads NNHNN; CDR2 reads SYGAGS (reference sequence). V shed 5 bases, J shed 3 bases, and the junction held 1 base outside the gene matches. CDR3 amino acids: CASGGQHTGQLYF. The sequenced CDR3 bases are TGTGCCAGCGGGGGACAGCACACCGGGCAGCTCTAC.

This clone was detected once. The genes and germline here are from mouse. Sequencing ends 1 residue short of the CDR3 end; the germline J gene provides the rest. The V and J genes are TRBV2 and TRBJ2-3; TRBD2 matches at 9 bases. The length of the CDR3 is 15 residues. CDR1 is LGHNA and CDR2 is YSYQKL in the germline V gene. V lost 2 bases, J lost 1 base, and 1 base stayed unmatched. CDR3 DNA, as far as it was read: TGTGCCAGCAGCCAATGGGGGGGCGGTGCAGAAACGCTGTAT. Amino acids: CASSQWGGGAETLY. The entire CDR3 protein reads CASSQWGGGAETLYF.